This T cell receptor (beta chain) was sequenced during a study of cytomegalovirus exposure and HLA in healthy donors. Findings and caveats of the study: Confirmation in vitro established that three CMV-associated chains were specific for CMV antigens.

Worth noting for this clone: Its antigen is not identified.

J was trimmed by 0 bases and V by 6 bases; bases with no gene match: 12. CDR1 is KGHSH, CDR2 LQKENI, per germline. The CDR3 has 18 amino acids. The PCR was carried out with 60 Vbeta primers and 13 Jbeta primers. Repertoires were generated with immunoSEQ multiplex PCR, while TCRdb's copy carries only in-frame clones and drops some. This sample yields 150,000 or so clones, of which around three quarters are seen a single time; around 3.1% belongs to the top ten. The source of this sequence is a woman between 40 and 50 years old in good health and CMV-seronegative. Sequencing was performed on PBMCs. This chain uses TRBV18 with TRBJ1-2; the match to TRBD1 covers 11 bases. CDR3 nucleotides: TGTGCCAGCTCGCCTCGGACAGGGGGCGTCTCGTCTAACTATGGCTACACCTTC. Its translation: CASSPRTGGVSSNYGYTF.